The 16 T cell receptor beta chains in this list originate from one sample, sequenced in a study of regulatory T cells in long-lasting Graves disease. Assembly of TCR beta libraries relied on iRepertoire HTBI primers together with Arm-PCR of CDR3 regions. Each CDR3 protein is one row after TCRdb ran MiXCR on the multiplex PCR reads. The data contain roughly 400,000 distinct CDR3 sequences, 20% of them seen just once; the ten biggest clones take up 20%. The time point here: persistent/refractory GD, antithyroid drugs over 5 years with positive TRAb. PBMC RNA served as the TCR library source. The material was peripheral blood mononuclear cells (PBMCs), obtained when the disease was refractory, from a patient treated with antithyroid drugs. Source of these receptors: a female donor with Graves disease.

The genes are TRBV20-1 and TRBJ1-5; the D gene is possibly TRBD1 (5 bases). This CDR3 is built from 15 residues. V shed 2 bases and J shed 1 base, with 12 bases lying between them. CDR1 and CDR2 from the germline V gene are DFQATT and SNEGSKA (reference sequence). The CDR3 loop reads CSARSAGQSNQPQHF. The CDR3 DNA follows: TGCAGTGCTAGATCCGCAGGGCAAAGCAATCAGCCCCAGCATTTT.

The table lists this clonotype with a few counts. CDR3 sequence reads: CSASTGSMNTEAFF. CDR3 nucleotides: TGCAGTGCTAGCACAGGTAGCATGAACACTGAAGCTTTCTTT. V usage is TRBV20-1 and J usage is TRBJ1-1, with D possibly being TRBD1 (5 bases). The V gene's germline CDR1 is DFQATT and CDR2 SNEGSKA (reference sequence). The CDR3 length is 14 residues. Deletions cut 3 bases from V and 0 bases from J, with 11 bases between.

The chain combines TRBV19 with TRBJ2-2; D possibly corresponds to TRBD2 (5 bases). The CDR3 consists of 15 residues. Trimming left V 1 base short and J 4 bases short, with 10 bases between. In germline, CDR1 is LNHDA, CDR2 SQIVND (reference sequence). CDR3 region: CASSIGGLPTGELFF. The DNA of the CDR3 is TGTGCCAGTAGTATAGGAGGGTTGCCCACCGGGGAGCTGTTTTTT.

This CDR3 is CASSYGDRRVRGELFF. For the CDR3, the DNA is TGTGCCAGCAGTTACGGGGACAGGAGGGTTCGGGGGGAGCTGTTTTTT. The chain links TRBV6-5 to TRBJ2-2; 8 positions match TRBD1. J was trimmed by 8 bases and V by 2 bases; bases with no gene match: 10. Per germline, CDR1 MNHEY and CDR2 SVGAGI. The CDR3 runs to 16 residues.

This clonotype was detected ten times or more. This chain joins TRBV3-1 and TRBJ2-7; TRBD1 matches 8 bases. V lost 1 base, J lost 0 bases, and 2 bases stayed unmatched. This CDR3 spans 15 amino acids. Germline V CDR1 and CDR2: LGHDT, YNNKEL (reference sequence). The CDR3 loop is CASSQAGQGSYEQYF. In nucleotides, the CDR3 is TGTGCCAGCAGCCAAGCCGGACAGGGCTCCTACGAGCAGTACTTC.

This clonotype was observed a few times. The rearrangement links TRBV6-1 to TRBJ1-1; 8 positions agree with TRBD1. The CDR3 loop spans 14 amino acids. V shed 6 bases and J 0 bases; nucleotides not matched to a gene: 3. Per the germline V gene, CDR1 is MNHNS and CDR2 is SASEGT. The CDR3 nucleotides are TGTGCCAGCAGGGAACAGGGGGTGAACACTGAAGCTTTCTTT. This encodes CASREQGVNTEAFF.

This clonotype was seen at least ten times. V and J are TRBV7-2 and TRBJ2-5; 9 bases map to TRBD2. With V trimmed by 5 bases and J by 4 bases, 11 bases remained unmatched. Germline assignment: CDR1 SGHTA and CDR2 FQGNSA. The CDR3 sequence is 16 residues long. The CDR3 DNA is TGTGCCAGCAGCCCAGTTGGTAGCGGGAGCTCAGAGACCCAGTACTTC. This encodes CASSPVGSGSSETQYF.

In this sample, this clonotype turned up many times. The rearrangement joins TRBV12-3 or TRBV12-4 to TRBJ1-1, with a tentative D call TRBD1 (6 bases). The V gene lost 6 bases and the J gene lost 2 bases, with 13 bases spanning the gap. The CDR3 is made up of 14 amino acids. The CDR3 region has the DNA TGTGCCAGCAGCTCCGGGGGGCCCAACACTGAAGCTTTCTTT. Its translation is CASSSGGPNTEAFF.

At least ten counts were recorded for this clonotype. J is TRBJ1-1 and V is TRBV28; possible D gene TRBD1, 5 bases. The length of the CDR3 is 14 residues. The germline CDR1 and CDR2 sequences are MDHEN and SYDVKM. Trimming took 6 bases from V and 0 from J, leaving 11 bases between them. The CDR3 DNA reads TGTGCCAGCAGCCAGGGTTTGGTGAACACTGAAGCTTTCTTT. Its translation is CASSQGLVNTEAFF.

The chain carries TRBV2 and TRBJ1-3; D remains ambiguous. V lost 8 bases and J lost 0, with 17 bases in between. The CDR3 sequence is 16 residues long. CDR1 and CDR2 (germline): SNHLY, FYNNEI. CDR3 sequence: CASHERGLSSGNTIYF. The DNA of the CDR3 is TGTGCCAGCCACGAGCGGGGATTAAGCTCTGGAAACACCATATATTTT.

This clonotype appeared many times. This chain connects TRBV2 to TRBJ1-2; D may be TRBD1 (5 bases). Germline loops: CDR1 SNHLY, CDR2 FYNNEI. V was clipped by 0 bases and J by 4 bases, with 9 bases between them. The CDR3 covers 14 residues. CDR3 residues: CASSEAGRGYGYTF. The DNA of the CDR3 is TGTGCCAGCAGTGAAGCGGGGCGCGGCTATGGCTACACCTTC.

This clonotype was seen repeatedly, ten times or more. The chain recombines TRBV7-2 with TRBJ2-7; perhaps TRBD2 as D (6 bases). The CDR3 consists of 15 residues. Trimming shortened V by 5 bases and J by 0 bases, and 14 bases separated the two germline ends. Germline CDR1 is SGHTA and CDR2 is FQGNSA. The CDR3 DNA reads as TGTGCCAGCAGCCTCGCGGGGACGTCCTCCTACGAGCAGTACTTC. Translated: CASSLAGTSSYEQYF.

The CDR3 bases are TGTGCCAGCAAGACAGGGGGCGCGGAGACCCAGTACTTC. Its translation: CASKTGGAETQYF. This rearrangement joins TRBV6-1 to TRBJ2-5, with 10 bases that match TRBD1. Germline assignment: CDR1 MNHNS and CDR2 SASEGT. CDR3 size: 13 residues. With V trimmed by 7 bases and J by 5 bases, 4 bases remained unmatched.

This chain joins TRBV28 and TRBJ2-1; perhaps TRBD2 as D (5 bases). The CDR3 covers 16 residues. V was clipped by 3 bases and J by 0 bases, with 12 bases between them. The germline CDR1 and CDR2 sequences are MDHEN and SYDVKM. This CDR3 is CASSFISGRSYNEQFF. The CDR3 nucleotides are TGTGCCAGCAGTTTTATCAGCGGACGCTCCTACAATGAGCAGTTCTTC.

This clonotype was seen more than once but under ten times. J is TRBJ2-3 and V is TRBV12-3 or TRBV12-4; D perhaps matches TRBD2 (5 bases). The CDR3 runs to 15 residues. V lost 1 base, J lost 4 bases, and 12 bases lay in between. The CDR3 spells CASSLGGGTPDTQYF. For the CDR3, the DNA is TGTGCCAGCAGTTTAGGCGGAGGAACCCCAGATACGCAGTATTTT.

The chain carries TRBV5-1 and TRBJ1-1; a weak D match, TRBD1 (5 bases). The CDR3 is 15 residues long. V lost 6 bases and J 3 bases, leaving 18 bases between the germline ends. The germline V gene has CDR1 SGHRS and CDR2 YFSETQ. The CDR3 here is CASTPGGARDTEAFF. In DNA form, the CDR3 reads TGCGCCAGCACCCCCGGTGGGGCGCGGGACACTGAAGCTTTCTTT.